This entry concerns a single TCR beta chain. Its antigen is still unknown. A read error may explain this, as a much larger clone is one base away. With 550 to 700 ng used per sample, the template was genomic DNA from bulk tumor. Biopsy collection occurred during surgery, with several far-apart biopsies per primary tumor. Patients underwent curative surgery for untreated, newly diagnosed non-small cell lung cancer. The CDR3 sequence is 12 residues long. CDR1 is DFQATT and CDR2 is SNEGSKA in the germline V gene (reference sequence). The data were taken from a study of immune heterogeneity within non-small cell lung tumors. Across the whole study: In total, the tumors were 4 squamous cell carcinomas, 10 non-squamous carcinomas and 1 not otherwise specified. Study-wide results and caveats: Higher local tumor mutational burden went with moderately higher local T-cell clonality, R 0.3 to 0.4. High-frequency clones unique to single sites coexisted with identical dominant CDR3 beta clonotypes that recurred across tumor sites within a patient.

Multiplex PCR was performed with 32 V and 13 J primers, and it amplified TCR beta CDR3. MiXCR was run by TCRdb on the multiplex PCR reads, yielding one entry per CDR3 protein. The top ten hold around 3.8% of the sample, which has 20,000 to 25,000 distinct CDR3 sequences, less than 35% seen once. This sequence was found in a man in his forties with non-small cell lung cancer. The sample consisted of lung tumor tissue. The chain has TRBV20-1 and TRBJ1-6; D not resolved. The CDR3 protein is CSAKQPNSPLRF. CDR3 nucleotide sequence: TGCAGTGCTAAACAGCCTAATTCACCCCTCCGCTTT.